This entry describes one T cell receptor (beta chain). This clone was seen more than once but under ten times. Its antigen target is currently unknown. No quality values exist for individual bases; no much larger clone is one base distant. The entry originates in a study of cytomegalovirus exposure and HLA in healthy donors (TCRdb year 2017). Study-wide context: According to an earlier analysis of 587 of the donors, about 180 million T cells yielded roughly 110 million unique TCR beta sequences and 276 Gb of sequence data. Approximately 330 gigabases of sequencing data and 70 million to 100 million unique TCR sequences made up an early release that covered approximately 620 HLA-typed donors. The genetic ancestry cluster associated with self-reported Caucasian donors included 80% to 90% of the roughly 390 genotyped donors. The study was designed to test whether signatures of past pathogen exposure could be identified by cataloging public T cell receptors. The study used immunosequencing to profile the T cell repertoires of around 600 subjects and linked those repertoires to cytomegalovirus serostatus. Along with the approximately 620-subject first cohort, a separate validation cohort of 120 different subjects was used. To predict cytomegalovirus infection status, the study brought together high-throughput TCR immunosequencing, statistical association of individual TCRs with disease status, and machine learning. To study patterns of TCR occurrence, a later analysis re-analyzed previously published TCR beta repertoires from more than 550 donors and added high-resolution HLA genotyping. Rather than using new phenotypic data, the later analysis identified candidate immune exposures from TCR beta sequences and from how often those sequences occurred across donors. To decide whether each TCR beta V gene segment behaved as functional or pseudogenic, an earlier analysis of 587 of the donors relied on high-throughput TCR beta sequencing. Donor age, sex, ethnicity and CMV serostatus were compiled alongside the repertoire data. In a later genetic analysis, genome-wide SNP genotypes for about 60% of the 666 donors were used, and that subset was treated as a discovery cohort. Every repertoire in the discovery cohort had been generated on one and the same sequencing platform. HLA typing covered class I and class II loci at four-digit resolution. Typing coverage differed by locus: A, B, C, DRB1 and DQB1 were typed in roughly 620-630 donors, DQA1 in approximately 520, DPA1 in roughly 590, and DPB1 in around 440. A few DR-DQ haplotypes were handled as single units for association and clustering because linkage in the cohort was strong. On average, roughly 250,000 unique TCR beta nucleotide sequences were sequenced per donor among some 420 genotyped donors of the cohort, with around 19% of those sequences being non-productive.

Beyond this particular receptor, the publication reports: In a later genetic analysis, a missense DCLRE1C variant was associated with V-gene and J-gene trimming of TCR beta chains, and the association was replicated in an independent cohort. In this cohort, only TCR beta chains were sequenced, and detectable features were limited by the absence of alpha or paired-chain data. In vitro tests confirmed that a few of the cytomegalovirus-associated TCR beta chains recognize cytomegalovirus antigens. Correlated functional status among segregating V segments might be attributable to linkage disequilibrium, but an unknown experimental factor could not be ruled out. A further reported finding was that TCR beta sequences accurately predicted the HLA-A and HLA-B alleles for most subjects in the first cohort. A cluster of highly shared sequence variants was judged likely to be a technical artifact of the sequencing pipeline. HLA typing was unavailable for some donors at each locus, so association tests used only the typed subset. The 87-base-pair reads could not distinguish some IMGT-functional V segments, including TRBV6-2 and TRBV6-3, so those segments were excluded. In a later analysis, some 18,000 TCR beta sequences were associated with specific HLA alleles at a false discovery rate of 0.05. Strong co-occurrence of HLA alleles, especially DR and DQ, made assigning TCR associations to individual alleles difficult. According to a later analysis, most CMV-associated TCR beta chains appeared to be HLA-restricted, and the HLA associations seemed to be driven largely by CMV exposure. In a later analysis, several top co-occurrence clusters were reported to appear linked to parvovirus B19, influenza, CMV and Epstein-Barr virus. According to a later genetic analysis, donors in an Asian-associated ancestry cluster had fewer N-insertions in productive TCRs than the approximately 650-donor mean. A later analysis found that TCR association rates varied across HLA loci, with DRB1 alleles showing the most associated TCRs and HLA-C alleles the fewest. For the cohort, immune exposure information was limited to CMV serostatus. Over 15 rarely observed V segments, including chromosome 9 orphons, were excluded from the earlier analysis of some 590 of the donors because counts were too low. Broadly in line with IMGT annotations, most TCR beta V segments showed up in productive rearrangements about 87% or about 30% of the time in an earlier analysis of several hundred of the donors. The presence/absence analyses assumed that sequencing depth was roughly uniform across donors, and that assumption may not be true. The study listed 170 or so TCR beta chains as associated with cytomegalovirus. In a later analysis, HLA-associated TCR beta chains showed more clonal expansion and lower generation probabilities than non-associated chains that were equally common. Cytomegalovirus status was reported to be diagnosed by the classifier with high specificity and sensitivity in both the original and validation cohorts. According to the authors, the approach could potentially be generalized to other disease states and immunological phenotypes. Across donors, most TCR sequences were observed very rarely, whereas some public TCRs were present in many individuals.

The CDR3 runs 13 amino acids, cysteine and phenylalanine included. Only the CDR3 DNA is retained, 39 bases long and in frame from the first base. V is pared back by 5 bases and J by 4 bases, with 11 bases lying between the germline termini. In the germline V gene (reference sequence), CDR1 corresponds to MNHEY and CDR2 to SMNVEV. Library method: the immunoSEQ multiplex PCR assay. The multiplex PCR relied on a mix of 60 forward primers for TCR Vbeta segments and 13 reverse primers for TCR Jbeta segments. The CDR3 region of rearranged TCR beta genes was amplified from genomic DNA by a multiplex PCR assay. The Illumina HiSeq System was used to sequence the amplified TCR beta libraries as 87-base-pair reads. Regarding the original processing steps: Across the 666 repertoires, a later analysis counted 80 million or so unique TCR beta chains, around 11 million of which were shared by at least two donors. To remove PCR and sequencing errors, raw reads were error-corrected and collapsed into unique sequences using a nearest-neighbor algorithm that merged closely related sequences. V, D and J gene segments were assigned by aligning CDR3 sequences to IMGT reference sequences. For a sequence to be retained, at least a six-nucleotide match to both a V gene segment and a J gene segment was required. A rearrangement counted as productive if the CDR3 had no stop codons and remained in frame with V and J, and every other rearrangement counted as non-productive. Following IMGT convention, CDR3 was defined as the stretch from the second conserved V-encoded cysteine to the conserved J-encoded phenylalanine. The earlier analysis of 550 to 650 of the donors excluded any sequence lacking an unambiguous match to a single V gene segment. An earlier analysis of fewer than 650 of the donors classified V segments as functional when productive rearrangements were above 56.7% and as segregating when the standard deviation between donors was above 5%. A statistical classification framework was developed to diagnose cytomegalovirus status using the catalog of TCR beta chain sequences. V and J gene assignment, in a later analysis, came from comparing TCR nucleotide sequences with IMGT/GENE-DB human TR gene sequences. A later analysis assigned CDR3 sequences and most-parsimonious VDJ recombination scenarios with the TCRdist pipeline. A later analysis defined each TCR beta chain by its CDR3 amino acid sequence plus V-gene family, and excluded reads lacking a unique V-gene family. A later analysis removed roughly 590 highly shared, low-generation-probability nucleotide sequences to deal with suspected cross-contamination and a sequencing artifact. A later analysis calculated a clonal expansion index for each public chain from normalized within-repertoire ranks of inferred template counts. In a later analysis, generation probabilities were computed using a VDJ recombination model fitted to out-of-frame rearrangements, and the results were checked against IGoR. In a later analysis, TCR-TCR, TCR-HLA and TCR-CMV co-occurrence was scored with hypergeometric tests, and a repertoire-size bias correction was applied to TCR pairs. To estimate false discovery rates, a later analysis permuted the HLA or CMV assignments 20 times. In a later analysis, co-occurring TCRs were grouped using DBSCAN, with TCRdist sequence similarity added in when clustering inside HLA-allele-positive subsets. Co-occurrence clustering excluded repertoires with fewer than 30,000 or more than 120,000 public chains, plus five with anomalous nucleotide sharing. The table was pulled from immuneACCESS by TCRdb, which kept in-frame rearrangements only. Such tables lose some clones; where checked, under half of the loss comes from unresolved V genes, and the rest has no known cause. That table supplies the V and J calls and clone size; D and trimming were determined from the DNA. This sample is represented by around 91,000 clones; roughly 78% of them were singletons. Under 5% of the sample rests with the top ten.

The cohort was made up of 666 healthy bone marrow donors. All cohort members were sampled while nominally healthy, although unrecorded immune exposures were likely present. The donor tested CMV seropositive and was one of the 289 seropositive cohort members. A peripheral blood sample was collected from each donor, and TCR beta sequencing was performed on peripheral blood mononuclear cells. Genomic DNA extraction from the blood cell samples was performed with the Qiagen DNeasy Blood Extraction Kit. This chain is built from TRBV27 and TRBJ1-1; the D gene is not confidently resolved. The sequenced sample consisted of PBMCs. This TCR was recovered from a male donor in good health and CMV-seropositive. The DNA reads as follows: TGTGCCAGCAGTACCCAGGCCGGCACTGAAGCTTTCTTT. The encoded protein is CASSTQAGTEAFF.